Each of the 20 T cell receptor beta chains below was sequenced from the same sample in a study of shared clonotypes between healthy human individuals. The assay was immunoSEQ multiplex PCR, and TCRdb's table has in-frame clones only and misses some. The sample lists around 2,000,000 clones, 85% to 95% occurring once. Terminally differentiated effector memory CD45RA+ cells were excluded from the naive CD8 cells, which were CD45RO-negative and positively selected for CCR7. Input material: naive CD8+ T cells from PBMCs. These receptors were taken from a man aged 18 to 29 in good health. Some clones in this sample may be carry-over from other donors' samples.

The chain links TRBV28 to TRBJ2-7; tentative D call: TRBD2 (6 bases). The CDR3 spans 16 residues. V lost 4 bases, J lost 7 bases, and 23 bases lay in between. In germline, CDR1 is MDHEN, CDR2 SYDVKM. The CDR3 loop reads CASSWSPGSPRGEQYF. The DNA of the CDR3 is TGTGCCAGCAGTTGGTCTCCAGGGTCCCCTCGGGGGGAGCAGTACTTC.

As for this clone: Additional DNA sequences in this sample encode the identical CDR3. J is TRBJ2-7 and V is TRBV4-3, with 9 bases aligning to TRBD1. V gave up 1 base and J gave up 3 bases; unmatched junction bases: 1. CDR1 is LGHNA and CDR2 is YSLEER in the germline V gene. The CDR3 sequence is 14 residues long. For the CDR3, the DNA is TGCGCCAGCAGCCAAGCGACAGGGGGCTACGAGCAGTACTTC. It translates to CASSQATGGYEQYF.

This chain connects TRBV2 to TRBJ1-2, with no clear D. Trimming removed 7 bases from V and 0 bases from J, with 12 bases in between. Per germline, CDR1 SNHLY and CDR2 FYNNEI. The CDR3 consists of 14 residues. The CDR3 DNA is TGTGCCAGCATCGGTATCAGGCCTAACTATGGCTACACCTTC. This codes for CASIGIRPNYGYTF.

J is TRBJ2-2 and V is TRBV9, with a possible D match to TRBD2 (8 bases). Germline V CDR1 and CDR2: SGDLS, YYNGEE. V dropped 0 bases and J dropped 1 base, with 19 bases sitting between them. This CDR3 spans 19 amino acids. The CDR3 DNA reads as TGTGCCAGCAGCGTAGCTCGGGAGGGGCCAGGGGGGAACACCGGGGAGCTGTTTTTT. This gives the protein CASSVAREGPGGNTGELFF.

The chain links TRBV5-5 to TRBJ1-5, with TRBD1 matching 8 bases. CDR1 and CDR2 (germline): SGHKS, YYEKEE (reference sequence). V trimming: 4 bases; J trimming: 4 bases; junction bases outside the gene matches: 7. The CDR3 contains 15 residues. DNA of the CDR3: TGTGCCAGCAGCGCCGGACAGGGACGAAATCAGCCCCAGCATTTT. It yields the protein CASSAGQGRNQPQHF.

CDR3 sequence: CASSLGDVDINEQFF. The CDR3 region has the DNA TGTGCCAGCAGCTTAGGGGATGTTGATATCAATGAGCAGTTCTTC. This chain uses TRBV7-9 with TRBJ2-1; D is undetermined. Germline CDR1 SEHNR, CDR2 FQNEAQ (reference sequence). V was shortened by 1 base and J by 6 bases, with 13 bases between the two germline ends. The CDR3 consists of 15 residues.

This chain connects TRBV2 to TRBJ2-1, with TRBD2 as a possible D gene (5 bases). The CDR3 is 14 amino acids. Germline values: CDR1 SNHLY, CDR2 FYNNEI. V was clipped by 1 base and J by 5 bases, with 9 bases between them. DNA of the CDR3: TGTGCCAGCAGTGAAGGTGGACTCCACAATGAGCAGTTCTTC. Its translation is CASSEGGLHNEQFF.

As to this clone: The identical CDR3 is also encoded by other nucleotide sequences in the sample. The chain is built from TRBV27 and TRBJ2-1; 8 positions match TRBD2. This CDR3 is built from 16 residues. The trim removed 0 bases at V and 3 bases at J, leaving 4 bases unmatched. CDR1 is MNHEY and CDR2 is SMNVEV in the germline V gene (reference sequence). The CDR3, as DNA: TGTGCCAGCAGTTTATCAGCGGGGGATAGCTACAATGAGCAGTTCTTC. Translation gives CASSLSAGDSYNEQFF.

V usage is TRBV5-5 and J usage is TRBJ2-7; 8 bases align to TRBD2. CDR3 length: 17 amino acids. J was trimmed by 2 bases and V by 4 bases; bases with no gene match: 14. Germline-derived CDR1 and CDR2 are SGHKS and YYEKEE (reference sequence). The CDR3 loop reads CASSPQLAGIPTYEQYF. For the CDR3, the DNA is TGTGCCAGCAGCCCGCAATTAGCGGGAATACCCACCTACGAGCAGTACTTC.

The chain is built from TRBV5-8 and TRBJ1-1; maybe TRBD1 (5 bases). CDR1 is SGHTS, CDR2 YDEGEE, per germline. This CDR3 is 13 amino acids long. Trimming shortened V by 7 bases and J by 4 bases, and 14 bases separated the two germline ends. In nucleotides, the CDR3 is TGTGCCAGCGAATTGGGGGGTAGCACTGAAGCTTTCTTT. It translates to CASELGGSTEAFF.

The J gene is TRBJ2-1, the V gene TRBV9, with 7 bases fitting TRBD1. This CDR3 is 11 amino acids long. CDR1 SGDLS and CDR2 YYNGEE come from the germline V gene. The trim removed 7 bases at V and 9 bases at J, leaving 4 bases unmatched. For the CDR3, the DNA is TGTGCCAGCGGACAGGCCGGTGAGCAGTTCTTC. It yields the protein CASGQAGEQFF.

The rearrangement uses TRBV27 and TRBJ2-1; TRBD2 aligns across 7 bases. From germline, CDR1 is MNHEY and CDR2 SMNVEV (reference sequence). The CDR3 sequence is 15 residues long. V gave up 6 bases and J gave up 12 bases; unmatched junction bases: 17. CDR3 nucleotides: TGTGCCAGCAGGGACCTGGGTGCGGGAGCCTCAGGGCAGTTCTTC. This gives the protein CASRDLGAGASGQFF.

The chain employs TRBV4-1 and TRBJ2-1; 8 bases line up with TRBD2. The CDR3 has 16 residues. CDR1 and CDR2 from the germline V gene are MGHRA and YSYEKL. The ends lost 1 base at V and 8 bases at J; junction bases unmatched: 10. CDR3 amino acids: CASSQATSGNLHEQFF. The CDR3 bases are TGCGCCAGCAGCCAAGCTACTAGCGGCAATCTCCATGAGCAGTTCTTC.

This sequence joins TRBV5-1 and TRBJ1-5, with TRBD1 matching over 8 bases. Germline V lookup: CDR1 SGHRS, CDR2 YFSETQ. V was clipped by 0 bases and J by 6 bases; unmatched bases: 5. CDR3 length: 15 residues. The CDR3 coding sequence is TGCGCCAGCAGCTTGGCGGCAGGGGGCGGTCAGCCCCAGCATTTT. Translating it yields CASSLAAGGGQPQHF.

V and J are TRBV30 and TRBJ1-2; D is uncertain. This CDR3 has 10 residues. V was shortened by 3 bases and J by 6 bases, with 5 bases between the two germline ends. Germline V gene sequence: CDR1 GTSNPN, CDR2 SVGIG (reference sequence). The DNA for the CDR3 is TGTGCCTGGAGGTCGGATGGCTACACCTTC. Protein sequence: CAWRSDGYTF.

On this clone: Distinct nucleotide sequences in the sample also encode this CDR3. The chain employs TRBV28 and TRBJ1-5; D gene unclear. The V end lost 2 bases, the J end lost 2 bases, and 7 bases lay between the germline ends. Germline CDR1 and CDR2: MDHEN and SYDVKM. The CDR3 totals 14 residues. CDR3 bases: TGTGCCAGCAGTTTAGGGCTGGGCAATCAGCCCCAGCATTTT. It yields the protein CASSLGLGNQPQHF.

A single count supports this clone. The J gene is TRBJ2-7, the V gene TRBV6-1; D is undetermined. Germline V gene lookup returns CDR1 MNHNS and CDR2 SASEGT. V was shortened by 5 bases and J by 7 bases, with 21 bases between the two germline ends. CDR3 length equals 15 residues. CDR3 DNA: TGTGCCAGCAGTCCTCCCAGGATGTCCTTGATGGAGCAGTACTTC. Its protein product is CASSPPRMSLMEQYF.

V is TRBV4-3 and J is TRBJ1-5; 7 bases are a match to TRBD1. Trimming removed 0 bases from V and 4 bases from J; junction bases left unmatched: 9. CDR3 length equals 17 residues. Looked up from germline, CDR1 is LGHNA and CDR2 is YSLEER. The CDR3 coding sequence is TGCGCCAGCAGCCAAGATATCGGGACAGAACAAAATCAGCCCCAGCATTTT. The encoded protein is CASSQDIGTEQNQPQHF.

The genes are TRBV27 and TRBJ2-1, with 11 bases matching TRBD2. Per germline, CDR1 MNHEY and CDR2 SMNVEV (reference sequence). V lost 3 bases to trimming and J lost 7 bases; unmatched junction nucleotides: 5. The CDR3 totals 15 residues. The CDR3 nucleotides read TGTGCCAGCAGTTTTCTAGCGGGAGGCCAAAATGAGCAGTTCTTC. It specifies CASSFLAGGQNEQFF.

The CDR3: CASSLRWGEDEQFF. The CDR3 nucleotides read TGTGCCAGCTCCCTCAGATGGGGAGAGGATGAGCAGTTCTTC. The chain has TRBV27 and TRBJ2-1; possible D gene TRBD2, 5 bases. The CDR3 has 14 residues. The germline CDR1 and CDR2 sequences are MNHEY and SMNVEV (reference sequence). Trimming removed 8 bases at V and 8 bases at J, with 19 bases between.